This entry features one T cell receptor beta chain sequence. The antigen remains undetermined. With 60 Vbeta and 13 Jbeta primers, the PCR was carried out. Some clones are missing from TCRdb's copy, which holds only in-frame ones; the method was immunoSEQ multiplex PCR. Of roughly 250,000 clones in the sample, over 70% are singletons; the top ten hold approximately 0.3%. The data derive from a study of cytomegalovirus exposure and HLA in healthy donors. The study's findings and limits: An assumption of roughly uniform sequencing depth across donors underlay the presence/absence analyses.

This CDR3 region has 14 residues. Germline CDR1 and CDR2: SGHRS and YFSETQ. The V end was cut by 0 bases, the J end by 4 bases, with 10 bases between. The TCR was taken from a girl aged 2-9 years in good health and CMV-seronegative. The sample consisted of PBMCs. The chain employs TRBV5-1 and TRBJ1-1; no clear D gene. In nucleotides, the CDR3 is TGCGCCAGCAGCTTGGGGCCGGGATCCACTGAAGCTTTCTTT. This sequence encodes CASSLGPGSTEAFF. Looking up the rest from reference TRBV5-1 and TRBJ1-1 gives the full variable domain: KAGVTQTPRYLIKTRGQQVTLSCSPISGHRSVSWYQQTPGQGLQFLFEYFSETQRNKGNFPGRFSGRQFSNSRSEMNVSTLELGDSALYLCASSLGPGSTEAFFGQGTRLTVV.